These 29 T cell receptor beta chains were sequenced from one sample in a study of Tregs in tolerant kidney transplant recipients. Here immunoSEQ multiplex PCR was the method, and the copy in TCRdb shows in-frame clones only, minus some. This repertoire shows 92,000 or so clones, approximately 90% found once; its top ten account for about 4.9%. Sequencing was done on a sample of CD8+ T cells from blood. The receptors come from a human donor in good health.

The CDR3 loop is CASSQVEQGHQGYTF. As DNA, the CDR3 is TGCGCCAGCAGCCAAGTGGAACAGGGGCATCAGGGCTACACCTTC. The chain has TRBV4-1 and TRBJ1-2; 7 nucleotides match TRBD1. Germline lookup yields CDR1 MGHRA and CDR2 YSYEKL. The V segment lost 1 base and the J segment 8 bases; nucleotides outside the gene matches: 10. CDR3 length equals 15 residues.

The chain employs TRBV29-1 and TRBJ2-7; D gene ambiguous. The CDR3 contains 12 residues. In germline, CDR1 is SQVTM, CDR2 ANQGSEA. Trimming stripped 1 base from V and 3 bases from J, with 7 bases between. The CDR3 spells CSVEGRLYEQYF. Written as DNA, the CDR3 is TGCAGCGTTGAAGGAAGACTCTACGAGCAGTACTTC.

The chain couples TRBV11-2 to TRBJ1-4; possibly TRBD1 for D (5 bases). V was trimmed by 1 base and J by 8 bases, leaving 14 bases between them. CDR1 SGHAT and CDR2 FQNNGV come from the germline V gene. The CDR3 runs to 15 residues. The CDR3 region is CASSLGGEGREKLFF. DNA for the CDR3: TGTGCCAGCAGCTTAGGAGGAGAGGGGCGCGAAAAACTGTTTTTT.

This chain uses TRBV6-9 with TRBJ2-7; possible D gene TRBD2, 7 bases. The V gene lost 5 bases and the J gene lost 2 bases, with 16 bases spanning the gap. Germline CDR1 reads MNHGY; CDR2 reads SVAAGI. The CDR3 spans 15 residues. The CDR3 here is CASSPYSGGAYEQYF. As DNA, the CDR3 is TGTGCCAGCAGTCCCTACTCGGGGGGCGCCTACGAGCAGTACTTC.

The rearrangement links TRBV6-4 to TRBJ1-1; 12 bases align to TRBD1. This CDR3 is built from 16 residues. V lost 6 bases, J lost 1 base, and 6 bases stayed unmatched. Germline V gives CDR1 MRHNA, CDR2 SNTAGT. CDR3 in amino acids: CASRRDRGHSNTEAFF. CDR3 coding DNA: TGTGCCAGCAGGCGGGACAGGGGGCATTCGAACACTGAAGCTTTCTTT.

The chain recombines TRBV9 with TRBJ1-1; D ambiguous. The CDR3 is made up of 13 amino acids. CDR1 is SGDLS, CDR2 YYNGEE, per germline. Trimming removed 0 bases from V and 6 bases from J, with 9 bases in between. CDR3 nucleotide sequence: TGTGCCAGCAGCGTAGGGGTGGATGCTGAAGCTTTCTTT. This translates into CASSVGVDAEAFF.

This chain links TRBV7-6 with TRBJ2-7; D is perhaps TRBD1 (6 bases). V was pared by 5 bases and J by 0 bases, with 11 bases between. Looked up from germline, CDR1 is SGHVS and CDR2 is FNYEAQ. The CDR3 is 14 residues long. CDR3 sequence (DNA): TGTGCCAGCAGCCCGAGGGGGTACTCCTACGAGCAGTACTTC. Translation: CASSPRGYSYEQYF.

The V call is TRBV6-1, the J call TRBJ2-1; D unclear. The CDR3 totals 15 residues. Germline V gene data show CDR1 as MNHNS and CDR2 as SASEGT. The V and J ends lost 3 bases and 0 bases respectively, with 9 bases between them. The CDR3 bases are TGTGCCAGCAGTGAGTCGGATGGCTCCTACAATGAGCAGTTCTTC. Protein sequence: CASSESDGSYNEQFF.

V and J are TRBV2 and TRBJ2-1; D possibly matches TRBD1 or TRBD2 (7 bases each). The CDR3 length is 12 residues. Looked up from germline, CDR1 is SNHLY and CDR2 is FYNNEI. Trimming cost V 5 bases and J 15 bases, with 17 bases left between them. The CDR3 sequence is CASSLTGDYRFF. The CDR3 DNA follows: TGTGCCAGCAGTCTTACAGGGGACTATCGGTTCTTC.

The V call is TRBV7-9, the J call TRBJ2-7; the D gene is possibly TRBD1 (5 bases). With 2 bases removed from V and 5 bases from J, the gap between germline ends came to 10 bases. There are 13 residues in the CDR3. From germline, CDR1 is SEHNR and CDR2 FQNEAQ (reference sequence). CDR3 residues: CASSLPGYHEQYF. The CDR3 bases are TGTGCCAGCAGCTTACCAGGGTACCACGAGCAGTACTTC.

This rearrangement joins TRBV11-3 to TRBJ2-2, with 9 nucleotides matching TRBD1. This CDR3 spans 15 amino acids. The germline V gene encodes CDR1 SGHNT and CDR2 YENEEA. Losses at the gene ends were 5 bases for V and 8 bases for J; bases not matched to a gene: 9. In DNA form, the CDR3 reads TGTGCCAGCAGCCCCGGGACAGGGATTCTAGGGGAGCTGTTTTTT. It codes for CASSPGTGILGELFF.

Worth noting for this clone: Germline is not matched at one junction end, which may reflect a read error. The CDR3 spells CASSLAGGFLNEQFF. The CDR3 nucleotides read TGTGCCAGCAGTTTAGCGGGGGGGTTTCTTAATGAGCAGTTCTTC. The V call is TRBV11-2, the J call TRBJ2-1; TRBD2 matches 11 bases. Looked up from germline, CDR1 is SGHAT and CDR2 is FQNNGV. The length of the CDR3 is 15 residues.

The chain couples TRBV6-5 to TRBJ2-7; D tentatively fits TRBD1 or TRBD2 (5 bases each). Germline V CDR1 and CDR2: MNHEY, SVGAGI. The CDR3 covers 15 residues. V was pared by 5 bases and J by 3 bases, with 17 bases between. CDR3 in amino acids: CASSTPRDGYYEQYF. The DNA for the CDR3 is TGTGCCAGCAGTACCCCCCGGGACGGTTACTACGAGCAGTACTTC.

This chain uses TRBV2 with TRBJ1-1; D is unclear. The CDR3 covers 13 residues. Between the trimmed V and J ends, which lost 3 bases and 4 bases, there was a span of 9 bases. The germline gives CDR1 SNHLY, CDR2 FYNNEI. CDR3 sequence (DNA): TGTGCCAGCAGTGATTGGGAGGGCACTGAAGCTTTCTTT. Protein sequence: CASSDWEGTEAFF.

The chain combines TRBV14 with TRBJ2-5; TRBD1 matches at 8 bases. The closer fit of TRBJ2-7 to the DNA end suggests the J call may be wrong. Germline lookup yields CDR1 SGHDN and CDR2 FVKESK. The CDR3 covers 15 residues. In DNA, the CDR3 is TGTGCCAGCAGCCCTGGACAGGGATACTCCTACGAGCAGTACTTC. This translates into CASSPGQGYSYEQYF.

This clone was counted only a few times. The chain couples TRBV9 to TRBJ1-2; no clear D. V lost 4 bases, J lost 7 bases, and 8 bases lay in between. Per the germline V gene, CDR1 is SGDLS and CDR2 is YYNGEE. The CDR3 length is 11 residues. In DNA form, the CDR3 reads TGTGCCAGCAGCCCGCGTCCTGGCTACACCTTC. It encodes CASSPRPGYTF.

The V and J genes are TRBV5-4 and TRBJ1-1; D might be TRBD1 (5 bases). The germline V gene encodes CDR1 SGHNT and CDR2 YYREEE (reference sequence). Deletions cut 0 bases from V and 3 bases from J, with 12 bases between. The CDR3 totals 15 residues. The DNA for the CDR3 is TGTGCCAGCAGCTTGGGAGGGGAGTATGACACTGAAGCTTTCTTT. Translated: CASSLGGEYDTEAFF.

The CDR3 spells CASSSPGQGSYEQYF. The CDR3 DNA sequence: TGTGCCAGCAGCTCCCCGGGACAGGGGTCCTACGAGCAGTACTTC. The chain uses TRBV7-8 and TRBJ2-7; TRBD1 agrees at 10 bases. The CDR3 extends over 15 amino acids. Germline V gene sequence: CDR1 SGHVS, CDR2 FQNEAQ. The ends lost 4 bases at V and 1 base at J; junction bases unmatched: 4.

This rearrangement joins TRBV6-5 to TRBJ1-1; TRBD1 is a possible D gene (5 bases). CDR3 length: 15 residues. Trimming cost V 4 bases and J 1 base, with 13 bases left between them. Germline V gene lookup returns CDR1 MNHEY and CDR2 SVGAGI. The CDR3 DNA is TGTGCCAGCAGTTTACAACAGGACCCGAACACTGAAGCTTTCTTT. This encodes CASSLQQDPNTEAFF.

The chain uses TRBV7-9 and TRBJ2-7; weak D call: TRBD2 (5 bases). The CDR3 spans 11 residues. Trimming shortened V by 5 bases and J by 3 bases, and 5 bases separated the two germline ends. Germline CDR1 SEHNR, CDR2 FQNEAQ (reference sequence). The CDR3 DNA reads TGTGCCAGCAGCCGGGACTACGAGCAGTACTTC. This codes for CASSRDYEQYF.

The CDR3 DNA is TGTGCCAGCAGCCCCGCTCGTAACGAGCAGTACTTC. As protein: CASSPARNEQYF. The rearrangement links TRBV14 to TRBJ2-7; no definite D call. This CDR3 region has 12 residues. V was trimmed by 4 bases and J by 5 bases, leaving 9 bases between them. Germline V gene data show CDR1 as SGHDN and CDR2 as FVKESK.

V and J are TRBV7-9 and TRBJ1-5; possible D gene TRBD1, 5 bases. Germline V CDR1 and CDR2: SEHNR, FQNEAQ (reference sequence). The length of the CDR3 is 13 residues. V lost 5 bases and J lost 6, with 11 bases in between. The CDR3 sequence: CASSAGTRQPQHF. CDR3 nucleotides: TGTGCCAGCAGCGCAGGGACGCGTCAGCCCCAGCATTTT.

The chain is built from TRBV6-5 and TRBJ1-4, with D hard to call. Per germline, CDR1 MNHEY and CDR2 SVGAGI. V was cut by 10 bases and J by 0 bases, with 12 bases left in between. The CDR3 spans 14 residues. The CDR3 sequence is CATRVRATNEKLFF. CDR3 bases: TGTGCCACTAGGGTTAGGGCAACTAATGAAAAACTGTTTTTT.

CDR3 residues: CASSLAEVGTGGLRDYGYTF. For the CDR3, the DNA is TGTGCCAGCAGCTTGGCGGAGGTCGGGACAGGGGGGTTGAGGGACTATGGCTACACCTTC. The rearrangement links TRBV5-4 to TRBJ1-2, with 11 positions matching TRBD1. CDR3 length: 20 residues. V shed 0 bases and J 3 bases; nucleotides not matched to a gene: 16. Germline CDR1 SGHNT, CDR2 YYREEE (reference sequence).

The chain recombines TRBV6-1 with TRBJ1-4; the match to TRBD1 covers 8 bases. Trimming took 3 bases from V and 7 from J; bases not matched to a gene: 10. This CDR3 comprises 16 residues. Germline V lookup: CDR1 MNHNS, CDR2 SASEGT. CDR3 residues: CASSEESGTGPEKLFF. CDR3 DNA sequence: TGTGCCAGCAGTGAGGAGTCGGGGACAGGCCCTGAAAAACTGTTTTTT.

The rearrangement links TRBV10-1 to TRBJ2-3, with no clear D. Trimming shortened V by 0 bases and J by 2 bases, and 12 bases separated the two germline ends. Looked up from germline, CDR1 is WNHNN and CDR2 is SYGVQD (reference sequence). This CDR3 region has 16 residues. The DNA of the CDR3 is TGCGCCAGCAGTGAGTCGGTAGACGGGTTCACAGATACGCAGTATTTT. Its translation: CASSESVDGFTDTQYF.

The J gene is TRBJ1-2, the V gene TRBV27; 9 bases are shared with TRBD1. With V trimmed by 5 bases and J by 5 bases, 15 bases remained unmatched. CDR1 is MNHEY, CDR2 SMNVEV, per germline (reference sequence). CDR3 length equals 17 residues. In DNA, the CDR3 is TGTGCCAGCAGTGCTTCCGGGACAGGGCTTCTTGATTATGGCTACACCTTC. Translated: CASSASGTGLLDYGYTF.

This chain uses TRBV6-5 with TRBJ1-5; possible D gene TRBD1, 6 bases. The germline V gene encodes CDR1 MNHEY and CDR2 SVGAGI. V was trimmed by 4 bases and J by 3 bases, leaving 10 bases between them. The CDR3 runs 14 residues. DNA of the CDR3: TGTGCCAGCAGTTCCGGACAGTACAATCAGCCCCAGCATTTT. Translated, it gives CASSSGQYNQPQHF.

V usage is TRBV4-1 and J usage is TRBJ1-4; D gene unclear. The V end was cut by 0 bases, the J end by 7 bases, with 9 bases between. The CDR3 covers 14 residues. Germline assignment: CDR1 MGHRA and CDR2 YSYEKL. The DNA for the CDR3 is TGCGCCAGCAGCCAAGAAAGGCGGTCTGAAAAACTGTTTTTT. Amino acids: CASSQERRSEKLFF.